Sequencing of this T cell receptor (beta chain) was carried out in a study of cytomegalovirus exposure and HLA in healthy donors. General observations from the study: Associated with HLA alleles at 0.05 false discovery rate in a later analysis were about 17,000 TCR beta sequences. Associated with cytomegalovirus, according to the listing, were fewer than 200 TCR beta chains. Researchers reported in a later analysis that a missense DCLRE1C variant was tied to TCR beta V- and J-gene trimming.

PCR was performed using 60 Vbeta and 13 Jbeta primers. In the original processing: In a later analysis, approximately 80 million unique TCR beta chains included roughly 11 million shared by two or more donors. The method was immunoSEQ multiplex PCR; TCRdb's version includes in-frame clones alone and lacks a portion of them. D and trimming were read from the DNA, whereas the V and J calls and clone size are those reported in that table. This table holds about 150,000 clones, 65% to 85% found once. The CDR3 totals 15 residues. Trimming took 3 bases from V and 1 from J, leaving 12 bases between them. CDR1 and CDR2 (germline): SGHRS, YFSETQ. Comment on this clone: Antigen specificity is unknown.

The sample taken for sequencing was PBMCs. This receptor was obtained from a young man in good health and CMV-seronegative. The V and J genes are TRBV5-1 and TRBJ2-3; possible D gene TRBD1, 5 bases. In DNA, the CDR3 is TGCGCCAGCAGCTATTGGGGCCAGGGCACAGATACGCAGTATTTT. It yields the protein CASSYWGQGTDTQYF. The entire variable domain, with the rest obtained from reference TRBV5-1 and TRBJ2-3, is as follows: KAGVTQTPRYLIKTRGQQVTLSCSPISGHRSVSWYQQTPGQGLQFLFEYFSETQRNKGNFPGRFSGRQFSNSRSEMNVSTLELGDSALYLCASSYWGQGTDTQYFGPGTRLTVL.